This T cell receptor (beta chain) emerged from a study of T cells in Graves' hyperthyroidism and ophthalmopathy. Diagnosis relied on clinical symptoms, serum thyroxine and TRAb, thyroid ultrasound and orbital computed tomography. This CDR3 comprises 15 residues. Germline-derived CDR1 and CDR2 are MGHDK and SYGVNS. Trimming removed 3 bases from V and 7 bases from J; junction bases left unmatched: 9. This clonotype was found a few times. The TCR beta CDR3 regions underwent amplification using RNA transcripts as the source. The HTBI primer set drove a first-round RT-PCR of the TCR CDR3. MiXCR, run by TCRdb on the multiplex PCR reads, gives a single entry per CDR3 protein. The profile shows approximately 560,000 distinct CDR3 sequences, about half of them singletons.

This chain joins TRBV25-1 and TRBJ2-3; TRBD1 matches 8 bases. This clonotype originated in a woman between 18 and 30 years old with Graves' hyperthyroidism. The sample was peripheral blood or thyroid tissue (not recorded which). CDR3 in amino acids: CASSDPGTGRNTQYF. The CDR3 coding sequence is TGTGCCAGCAGTGATCCCGGGACAGGAAGAAATACGCAGTATTTT. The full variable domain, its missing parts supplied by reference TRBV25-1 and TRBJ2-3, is EADIYQTPRYLVIGTGKKITLECSQTMGHDKMYWYQQDPGMELHLIHYSYGVNSTEKGDLSSESTVSRIRTEHFPLTLESARPSHTSQYLCASSDPGTGRNTQYFGPGTRLTVL.